This passage covers 11 T cell receptor beta chains from one sample sequenced in a study of shared clonotypes between healthy human individuals. The data were produced by immunoSEQ multiplex PCR, yet TCRdb's version contains in-frame clones alone and is incomplete. This table has over a million clones, roughly 97% appearing once. Sequenced input: naive CD4+ T cells sorted from blood. Documented subset: CD45RA+ positively selected. The receptors were gathered from a man aged 25 to 40 in good health.

The chain links TRBV14 to TRBJ1-1; D is ambiguous. V was trimmed by 0 bases and J by 5 bases, leaving 13 bases between them. The CDR3 spans 15 residues. Per the germline V gene, CDR1 is SGHDN and CDR2 is FVKESK. CDR3 amino acids: CASSQEVSTRTEAFF. DNA of the CDR3: TGTGCCAGCAGCCAAGAGGTGTCTACCCGGACTGAAGCTTTCTTT.

This chain uses TRBV6-5 with TRBJ2-6, with D tentatively TRBD2 (6 bases). The CDR3 totals 15 residues. V dropped 7 bases and J dropped 2 bases, with 12 bases sitting between them. Germline V gene sequence: CDR1 MNHEY, CDR2 SVGAGI. The CDR3 DNA reads TGTGCCAGCACAGAAGGACTAACTGGGGCCAACGTCCTGACTTTC. Translating gives CASTEGLTGANVLTF.

This chain connects TRBV6-4 to TRBJ2-7, with TRBD2 matching over 11 bases. V trimming: 4 bases; J trimming: 2 bases; junction bases outside the gene matches: 16. Germline-derived CDR1 and CDR2 are MRHNA and SNTAGT. The CDR3 loop spans 19 amino acids. This chain's CDR3 is CASSGGRIRLAGRTYEQYF. CDR3 in DNA: TGTGCCAGCAGTGGCGGGAGGATAAGACTAGCGGGACGAACCTACGAGCAGTACTTC.

The CDR3 sequence is CSVGRSGGTEAFF. The CDR3, as DNA: TGCAGCGTTGGGCGGAGCGGGGGGACTGAAGCTTTCTTT. This chain uses TRBV29-1 with TRBJ1-1; a weak D match, TRBD1 (5 bases). Germline lookup yields CDR1 SQVTM and CDR2 ANQGSEA. This CDR3 is built from 13 residues. Trimming took off 4 bases at V and 5 bases at J, with 14 bases between the two ends.

This sequence joins TRBV28 and TRBJ1-3; 7 bases line up with TRBD1. CDR1 MDHEN and CDR2 SYDVKM come from the germline V gene. The CDR3 is made up of 16 amino acids. V lost 6 bases, J lost 2 bases, and 10 bases stayed unmatched. The CDR3 DNA reads as TGTGCCAGCAGCTCCCCGGCAGGGGGGCCTGGAAACACCATATATTTT. Residues: CASSSPAGGPGNTIYF.

Written as DNA, the CDR3 is TGTGCCAGCAGCCAAGGGGGGGCGCAGTCCAATGAGCAGTTCTTC. Translating it yields CASSQGGAQSNEQFF. The V and J genes are TRBV7-9 and TRBJ2-1, with D maybe TRBD2 (7 bases). The V gene lost 5 bases and the J gene lost 6 bases, with 17 bases spanning the gap. The CDR3 extends over 15 amino acids. Looked up from germline, CDR1 is SEHNR and CDR2 is FQNEAQ (reference sequence).

This chain joins TRBV19 and TRBJ1-5, with no clear D. The CDR3 consists of 14 residues. The V gene's germline CDR1 is LNHDA and CDR2 SQIVND (reference sequence). The V end lost 1 base, the J end lost 3 bases, and 7 bases lay between the germline ends. CDR3 nucleotides: TGTGCCAGTAGTATAGGGCAGTACAATCAGCCCCAGCATTTT. This codes for CASSIGQYNQPQHF.

The chain uses TRBV28 and TRBJ2-5, with 8 bases aligning to TRBD2. From germline, CDR1 is MDHEN and CDR2 SYDVKM. The CDR3 has 15 residues. V dropped 7 bases and J dropped 1; count of bases not matched to a gene: 8. The CDR3 coding sequence is TGTGCCAGCACCCCGCTAGCGGGTATCCAAGAGACCCAGTACTTC. This codes for CASTPLAGIQETQYF.

This chain connects TRBV9 to TRBJ2-1, with 14 bases lining up with TRBD2. Germline CDR1 and CDR2: SGDLS and YYNGEE. This CDR3 is 17 amino acids long. The V and J ends lost 4 bases and 7 bases, in that order; junction bases with no gene match: 10. The CDR3 region is CASSTGLAGVVFNEQFF. The CDR3 DNA reads as TGTGCCAGCAGCACGGGACTAGCGGGAGTTGTGTTTAATGAGCAGTTCTTC.

The rearrangement joins TRBV18 to TRBJ2-3; 11 bases align to TRBD2. The trim removed 6 bases at V and 4 bases at J, leaving 6 bases unmatched. CDR1 KGHSH and CDR2 LQKENI come from the germline V gene. The CDR3 totals 15 residues. As DNA, the CDR3 is TGTGCCAGCTCCGGACTAGCGGGTATTTCAGATACGCAGTATTTT. This gives the protein CASSGLAGISDTQYF.

V and J are TRBV6-5 and TRBJ2-7; D ambiguous. CDR3 length: 14 amino acids. Germline CDR1 is MNHEY and CDR2 is SVGAGI. V dropped 5 bases and J dropped 3 bases, with 14 bases sitting between them. The CDR3 DNA reads as TGTGCCAGCAGTCCGTCCCGTCAGCTCTACGAGCAGTACTTC. Protein sequence: CASSPSRQLYEQYF.